The subject of this entry is one T cell receptor beta chain. As yet, its antigen is unknown. This entry belongs to a study of cytomegalovirus exposure and HLA in healthy donors. General observations from the study: Across donors, most TCRs were seen rarely, yet some public ones were widespread. Cytomegalovirus association was listed for under 200 TCR beta chains.

60 Vbeta and 13 Jbeta primers were used in PCR. The assay was immunoSEQ multiplex PCR, and TCRdb's table has in-frame clones only and misses some. Of 140,000 or so clones listed, approximately 84% are singletons. The V and J ends lost 0 bases and 2 bases respectively, with 11 bases between them. The CDR3 contains 15 residues. CDR1 and CDR2 from the germline V gene are SGHAT and FQNNGV. Sequenced sample: PBMCs. This clonotype originated in a woman in her sixties in good health and CMV-seropositive. V and J are TRBV11-2 and TRBJ2-7, with D possibly matching TRBD2 (6 bases). In nucleotides, the CDR3 is TGTGCCAGCAGCTTAGAGGCGGGAACTACCTACGAGCAGTACTTC. Translated: CASSLEAGTTYEQYF.